The 17 T cell receptor beta chains listed next were all sequenced from one sample in a study of blood T cells in healthy people across ages. A sample-barcoded 5' primer and a J-beta primer mix were used in a second PCR of roughly 7 to 11 cycles. A single record per CDR3 protein comes from TCRdb applying MiXCR to the 5' RACE reads. Among hundreds of thousands of distinct CDR3 sequences listed, around 25% were seen once. Another study also made use of these data, one on T cells of mothers and their children.

The sample was blood. The receptors come from a boy between 5 and 17 years old in good health.

This clonotype was seen more than once but under ten times. The chain links TRBV24-1 to TRBJ1-5, with a weak D call TRBD1 (6 bases). This CDR3 has 14 amino acids. Trimming took off 9 bases at V and 0 bases at J, with 11 bases between the two ends. Looked up from germline, CDR1 is KGHDR and CDR2 is SFDVKD. For the CDR3, the DNA is TGTGCCACCGCGGACAGTGATAGCAATCAGCCCCAGCATTTT. Protein: CATADSDSNQPQHF.

This rearrangement joins TRBV27 to TRBJ2-5, with D possibly matching TRBD2 (6 bases). The CDR3 has 15 amino acids. CDR1 is MNHEY and CDR2 is SMNVEV in the germline V gene (reference sequence). Trimming left V 1 base short and J 5 bases short, with 14 bases between. CDR3 region: CASSLFQPREETQYF. The CDR3 nucleotides are TGTGCCAGCAGTTTATTCCAACCCCGGGAGGAGACCCAGTACTTC.

The rearrangement joins TRBV6-2 or TRBV6-3 to TRBJ2-5, with 7 bases that match TRBD2. CDR3 length equals 16 residues. Germline V CDR1 and CDR2: MNHEY, SVGEGT. V lost 6 bases, J lost 4 bases, and 14 bases stayed unmatched. The DNA for the CDR3 is TGTGCCAGCAGCCGATGGGTGACTAGCCGAGGAGAGACCCAGTACTTC. It encodes CASSRWVTSRGETQYF.

The chain couples TRBV4-1 to TRBJ2-5; D uncertain. Trimming cost V 8 bases and J 1 base, with 11 bases left between them. The CDR3 sequence is 13 residues long. Germline V lookup: CDR1 MGHRA, CDR2 YSYEKL. CDR3 in amino acids: CASFSWAQETQYF. CDR3 coding DNA: TGCGCCAGCTTCAGCTGGGCCCAAGAGACCCAGTACTTC.

The chain joins TRBV24-1 to TRBJ1-2; D is undetermined. Germline CDR1 KGHDR, CDR2 SFDVKD. Trimming left V 5 bases short and J 0 bases short, with 6 bases between. The CDR3 is 13 residues long. CDR3 bases: TGTGCCACCAGTGTCAGAGCTAACTATGGCTACACCTTC. This encodes CATSVRANYGYTF.

The genes are TRBV29-1 and TRBJ1-1; D is uncertain. With 6 bases removed from V and 0 bases from J, the gap between germline ends came to 11 bases. CDR1 is SQVTM, CDR2 ANQGSEA, per germline. The CDR3 has 13 residues. CDR3 sequence reads: CSVVTLLNTEAFF. Here the CDR3 DNA reads TGCAGCGTAGTAACACTCCTGAACACTGAAGCTTTCTTT.

The chain links TRBV4-1 to TRBJ1-1, with D hard to call. Between the trimmed V and J ends, which lost 5 bases and 4 bases, there was a span of 14 bases. This CDR3 region has 14 residues. The germline V gene has CDR1 MGHRA and CDR2 YSYEKL. CDR3 loop: CASSKVEARTEAFF. The CDR3 DNA reads TGCGCCAGCAGCAAAGTTGAGGCGCGCACTGAAGCTTTCTTT.

This chain's CDR3 is CASRTGARLGSLSYEQYF. The DNA of the CDR3 is TGTGCCAGCAGAACTGGGGCTAGGTTGGGTAGTCTCTCCTACGAGCAGTACTTC. The chain combines TRBV28 with TRBJ2-5; possibly TRBD1 for D (5 bases). Matching the DNA end better, TRBJ2-7 makes the J call doubtful. CDR1 is MDHEN, CDR2 SYDVKM, per germline. CDR3 length equals 18 residues.

V is TRBV6-2 or TRBV6-3 and J is TRBJ2-5; D tentatively reads TRBD1 or TRBD2 (5 bases each). The germline V and J ends were trimmed by 6 bases and 3 bases, with 14 bases remaining between them. The CDR3 has 14 amino acids. CDR1 is MNHEY, CDR2 SVGEGT, per germline. The DNA of the CDR3 is TGTGCCAGCAGCGGACTGAGGGGTAAAGAGACCCAGTACTTC. Protein: CASSGLRGKETQYF.

This clonotype has only a few counts. The V gene is TRBV20-1, the J gene TRBJ2-7; 7 bases line up with TRBD2. V lost 6 bases to trimming and J lost 6 bases; unmatched junction nucleotides: 14. Germline values: CDR1 DFQATT, CDR2 SNEGSKA (reference sequence). This CDR3 region has 14 residues. The CDR3: CSAVIPGLSSEQYF. The CDR3 DNA reads TGCAGTGCGGTGATTCCGGGACTATCGTCCGAGCAGTACTTC.

The chain employs TRBV6-6 and TRBJ2-5, with D possibly matching TRBD1 (7 bases). The V gene's germline CDR1 is MNHNY and CDR2 SVGAGI (reference sequence). The CDR3 sequence is 14 residues long. V was cut by 7 bases and J by 4 bases, with 16 bases left in between. Written as DNA, the CDR3 is TGTGCCAGCAACCTTAAGGAGGGGGCAGAGACCCAGTACTTC. Translated: CASNLKEGAETQYF.

The chain employs TRBV12-3 or TRBV12-4 and TRBJ2-7; the match to TRBD2 covers 13 bases. There are 15 residues in the CDR3. The V and J ends lost 6 bases and 4 bases, in that order; junction bases with no gene match: 6. CDR3 in DNA: TGTGCCAGCAGGTCGGGACTAGCGGGGCAATACGAGCAGTACTTC. It translates to CASRSGLAGQYEQYF.

This clonotype came up a few times. The V call is TRBV7-2, the J call TRBJ1-1, with 7 bases that match TRBD1. Germline V gives CDR1 SGHTA, CDR2 FQGNSA. With V trimmed by 5 bases and J by 7 bases, 4 bases remained unmatched. This CDR3 comprises 12 residues. The CDR3 DNA sequence: TGTGCCAGCAGCGACGACAGGGATGAAGCTTTCTTT. This sequence encodes CASSDDRDEAFF. The entire variable domain, with the rest obtained from reference TRBV7-2 and TRBJ1-1, is as follows: GAGVSQSPSNKVTEKGKDVELRCDPISGHTALYWYRQSLGQGLEFLIYFQGNSAPDKSGLPSDRFSAERTGGSVSTLTIQRTQQEDSAVYLCASSDDRDEAFFGQGTRLTVV.

V gene TRBV2 combines with J gene TRBJ2-1; TRBD1 is a possible D gene (6 bases). This CDR3 is built from 13 residues. The germline CDR1 and CDR2 sequences are SNHLY and FYNNEI. Trimming took 6 bases from V and 5 from J, leaving 11 bases between them. CDR3 loop: CASRRNRDNEQFF. In nucleotides, the CDR3 is TGTGCCAGCAGACGGAACAGGGACAATGAGCAGTTCTTC.

In this sample, this clonotype turned up a few times. The chain links TRBV5-1 to TRBJ2-7; the match to TRBD2 covers 8 bases. The CDR3 runs 14 residues. Trimming removed 6 bases from V and 3 bases from J; junction bases left unmatched: 8. From germline, CDR1 is SGHRS and CDR2 YFSETQ. CDR3 residues: CASMPGLDHYEQYF. The DNA for the CDR3 is TGCGCCAGCATGCCGGGACTAGACCACTACGAGCAGTACTTC.

This clonotype was detected a few times. This may arise from a read error, as a much more abundant clone is one base away. The rearrangement uses TRBV7-2 and TRBJ2-1; TRBD2 agrees at 13 bases. V lost 5 bases, J lost 7 bases, and 5 bases stayed unmatched. The germline gives CDR1 SGHTA, CDR2 FQGNSA. The CDR3 consists of 15 residues. The CDR3, as DNA: TGTGCCAGCAGCCAGACTAGCGGGAGGTGGAATGAGCAGTTCTTC. This codes for CASSQTSGRWNEQFF.

V and J are TRBV20-1 and TRBJ2-4, with D possibly matching TRBD1 (7 bases). V lost 1 base to trimming and J lost 0 bases, with 16 bases between them. CDR1 DFQATT and CDR2 SNEGSKA come from the germline V gene (reference sequence). The CDR3 spans 17 residues. The CDR3 loop reads CSARVQGGDSAKNIQYF. CDR3 bases: TGCAGTGCTAGAGTTCAGGGGGGAGATTCAGCCAAAAACATTCAGTACTTC.